This is a list of T cell receptor beta chains from one sample in a study of blood T cells in healthy people across ages. TCRdb reprocessed the 5' RACE reads with MiXCR, giving one entry per CDR3 protein. The sample holds 1.5 million to 2 million distinct CDR3 sequences; about 50% are singletons and the top ten take more than 2%. The sample taken for sequencing was blood. The receptors come from a middle-aged woman in good health. Both conserved end residues are part of each CDR3. A D gene is named only where the DNA matches it firmly. Clone size is shown for a subset of rows, as once, few, many or a class of expanded clone.

clone_size	j_call	d_call	v_call	cdr3_nt	cdr3_aa
-	TRBJ2-5	TRBD2	TRBV20-1	TGCAGTGCTAGCTCCGGGGGGGCCAGAGAGACCCAGTACTTC	CSASSGGARETQYF
-	TRBJ2-7	-	TRBV6-5	TGTGCCAGCAGCACTACCAGAGCGTACGAGCAGTACTTC	CASSTTRAYEQYF
few	TRBJ2-1	-	TRBV5-1	TGCGCCAGCAGCCCCCCGGTGGCGGGGATCGCCTACAATGAGCAGTTCTTC	CASSPPVAGIAYNEQFF
once	TRBJ1-2	-	TRBV9	TGTGCCAGCAGCGTAGAGGGGCATTCCCCCTATGGCTACACCTTC	CASSVEGHSPYGYTF
few	TRBJ2-7	-	TRBV6-1	TGTGCCAGCACTAAGACAGCGGTCTCCTACGAGCAGTACTTC	CASTKTAVSYEQYF
-	TRBJ2-1	TRBD2	TRBV5-1	TGCGCCAGCAGCGCGGGGGGTAGCTCCTACAATGAGCAGTTCTTC	CASSAGGSSYNEQFF
once	TRBJ1-2	TRBD1	TRBV28	TGTGCCAGCAGGGCTTTGGACAGGGGTTTCACCTTC	CASRALDRGFTF
-	TRBJ2-6	-	TRBV29-1	TGCAGCGCACGGCCGTCTGGGGCCAACGTCCTGACTTTC	CSARPSGANVLTF
once	TRBJ1-2	TRBD1	TRBV7-9	TGTGCCAGCGGGAAACAGGGGCGGGGTAACTATGGCTACACCTTC	CASGKQGRGNYGYTF
many	TRBJ2-5	TRBD2	TRBV29-1	TGCAGCGTTGTTCGGGGGGTAGAGACCCAGTACTTC	CSVVRGVETQYF
-	TRBJ2-5	TRBD2	TRBV9	TGTGCCAGCAGCGTAGCTAGGACTAGCGGAGTACAAGAGACCCAGTACTTC	CASSVARTSGVQETQYF
-	TRBJ2-6	TRBD2	TRBV12-3/TRBV12-4	TGTGCCAGCAGTTTAGCGTCGAGGGGAGGGTCTGGGGCCAACGTCCTGACTTTC	CASSLASRGGSGANVLTF
many	TRBJ2-5	-	TRBV20-1	TGCAGTGCTAGCGGCTACCAAGAGACCCAGTACTTC	CSASGYQETQYF
few	TRBJ2-7	-	TRBV6-2/TRBV6-3	TGTGCCAGCAGCCATACGTCCTCCGAGCAGTACTTC	CASSHTSSEQYF
-	TRBJ2-2	-	TRBV29-1	TGCAGCGTTCGGAACACCGGGGAGCTGTTTTTT	CSVRNTGELFF
-	TRBJ2-5	-	TRBV20-1	TGCAGTGCTAGAGGGGGGGAACAGGGAAAGACCCAGTACTTC	CSARGGEQGKTQYF
few	TRBJ2-5	-	TRBV20-1	TGCAGTGCTCTACTAGGGCAAGAGACCCAGTACTTC	CSALLGQETQYF
few	TRBJ2-5	-	TRBV15	TGTGCCACCAGCAGACAGGCCGAAGAGACCCAGTACTTC	CATSRQAEETQYF
few	TRBJ2-5	TRBD2	TRBV6-6	TGTGCCAGCAGCCAGGGACTAGCGGGGGGGCCGGAGACCCAGTACTTC	CASSQGLAGGPETQYF
-	TRBJ2-5	-	TRBV2	TGTGCCAGCAGTGAAGCACAACCTGGGTTCCAAGAGACCCAGTACTTC	CASSEAQPGFQETQYF
few	TRBJ2-7	-	TRBV4-3	TGCGCCAGCAGCCAACACAGGGTGGGGAATGAGCAGTACTTC	CASSQHRVGNEQYF
-	TRBJ2-1	TRBD2	TRBV20-1	TGCAGTGCCACTAGCGGGAGGTCTGGTGAGCAGTTCTTC	CSATSGRSGEQFF
-	TRBJ2-3	TRBD1	TRBV6-5	TGTGCCAGCAGTTACCAAAATAGGGGGCGGTTTTCAGATACGCAGTATTTT	CASSYQNRGRFSDTQYF
-	TRBJ2-3	-	TRBV27	TGTGCCAGCAGTCCCCGAACTGCGAGGGGAGATACGCAGTATTTT	CASSPRTARGDTQYF
few	TRBJ2-1	TRBD2	TRBV4-3	TGCGCCAGCAGCCAAAGTAGCGGGGGGGCCCGATACAATGAGCAGTTCTTC	CASSQSSGGARYNEQFF
-	TRBJ1-2	-	TRBV6-1	TGTGCCAGCAGTGAATATAGGGGGATGCGCGGCTACACCTTC	CASSEYRGMRGYTF
once	TRBJ2-3	TRBD2	TRBV7-2	TGTGCCAGCAGCGCGCCCGGGACTAGCGGAATTGGTACGCAGTATTTT	CASSAPGTSGIGTQYF
few	TRBJ2-1	-	TRBV10-3	TGTGCCATCAGCAATGTTAAGGGCCCTGGCAGGGACAATGAGCAGTTCTTC	CAISNVKGPGRDNEQFF
-	TRBJ2-5	TRBD2	TRBV20-1	TGCAGTCCCCGGTATCTAGCGGGTTCCCCCTCTGAGACCCAGTACTTC	CSPRYLAGSPSETQYF
-	TRBJ2-3	-	TRBV10-3	TGTGCCATCAGTGTTTCATTGGGATCTGATAGCACAGATACGCAGTATTTT	CAISVSLGSDSTDTQYF
-	TRBJ2-3	-	TRBV7-9	TGTGCCAGCAGCTTTGACACGGTGACAGATACGCAGTATTTT	CASSFDTVTDTQYF
-	TRBJ2-1	-	TRBV5-6	TGTGCCAGCAGCTTTGGCTTCTCCTACAATGAGCAGTTCTTC	CASSFGFSYNEQFF
-	TRBJ2-7	-	TRBV5-5	TGTGCCAGCAGCACGACTAGTCATACCTACAATGAGCAGTACTTC	CASSTTSHTYNEQYF
-	TRBJ2-5	-	TRBV24-1	TGTGCCACCAGTGAGGGAACAGGGTTACAAGAGACCCAGTACTTC	CATSEGTGLQETQYF
few	TRBJ2-5	-	TRBV27	TGTGCCAGCAGGAGTACAGGGACCCTTAGACAAGAGACCCAGTACTTC	CASRSTGTLRQETQYF
-	TRBJ2-3	-	TRBV9	TGTGCCAGCAGCGGCATCAAGATCACAGATACGCAGTATTTT	CASSGIKITDTQYF
-	TRBJ2-7	-	TRBV5-1	TGCGCCAGCAGCTTGATGGAGGGACCCTACGAGCAGTACTTC	CASSLMEGPYEQYF
-	TRBJ1-5	-	TRBV20-1	TGCAGTGCTACGGAAGATAAATTTAGCAATCAGCCCCAGCATTTT	CSATEDKFSNQPQHF
-	TRBJ1-5	-	TRBV3-1	TGTGCCAGCAGCCAAGGAGTGAGGGACAATCAGCCCCAGCATTTT	CASSQGVRDNQPQHF
few	TRBJ1-4	-	TRBV2	TGTGCCAGCAGTGCAGGGTTGACAACTAATGAAAAACTGTTTTTT	CASSAGLTTNEKLFF
-	TRBJ2-5	-	TRBV20-1	TGCAGTACTAGTGACAGACGCCCGCAAGAGACCCAGTACTTC	CSTSDRRPQETQYF
-	TRBJ1-2	-	TRBV6-2/TRBV6-3	TGTGCCAGCGGAGTTAATGGCTACACCTTC	CASGVNGYTF